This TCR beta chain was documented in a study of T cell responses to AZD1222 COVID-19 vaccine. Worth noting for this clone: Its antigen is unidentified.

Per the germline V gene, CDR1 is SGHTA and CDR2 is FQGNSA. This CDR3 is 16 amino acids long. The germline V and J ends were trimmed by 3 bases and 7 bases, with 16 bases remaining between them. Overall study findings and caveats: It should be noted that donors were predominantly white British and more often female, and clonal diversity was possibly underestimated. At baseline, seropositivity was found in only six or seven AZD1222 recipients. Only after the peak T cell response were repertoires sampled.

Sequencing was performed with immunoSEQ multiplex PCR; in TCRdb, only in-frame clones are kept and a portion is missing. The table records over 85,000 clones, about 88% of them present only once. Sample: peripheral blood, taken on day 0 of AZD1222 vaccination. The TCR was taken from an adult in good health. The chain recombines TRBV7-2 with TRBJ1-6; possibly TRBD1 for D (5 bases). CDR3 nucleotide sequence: TGTGCCAGCAGCTTCCCCAGGGAGAAGGCCAATTCACCCCTCCACTTT. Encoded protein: CASSFPREKANSPLHF. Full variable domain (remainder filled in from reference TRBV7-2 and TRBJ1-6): GAGVSQSPSNKVTEKGKDVELRCDPISGHTALYWYRQSLGQGLEFLIYFQGNSAPDKSGLPSDRFSAERTGGSVSTLTIQRTQQEDSAVYLCASSFPREKANSPLHFGNGTRLTVT.